This T cell receptor (beta chain) appears in the sequencing data of a study of blood T cell repertoires in COVID-19. The overall study: COVID-19 samples from acute and convalescent phases originated in the United States, Italy and Spain.

V shed 4 bases and J 6 bases; nucleotides not matched to a gene: 4. Germline V gives CDR1 SGHRS, CDR2 YFSETQ. The CDR3 is 14 amino acids. Repertoires were generated with immunoSEQ multiplex PCR, while TCRdb's copy carries only in-frame clones and drops some. The profile shows some 230,000 clones, roughly 84% of them singletons. This clonotype originated in a woman aged 55-70 years who had recovered from COVID-19. The sequenced sample was peripheral blood. V gene TRBV5-1 combines with J gene TRBJ1-4; 9 bases match TRBD1. CDR3 in amino acids: CASSRTGDDEKLFF. The CDR3 DNA reads TGCGCCAGCAGCCGGACAGGGGACGATGAAAAACTGTTTTTT. The variable domain in full, completed from reference TRBV5-1 and TRBJ1-4, reads KAGVTQTPRYLIKTRGQQVTLSCSPISGHRSVSWYQQTPGQGLQFLFEYFSETQRNKGNFPGRFSGRQFSNSRSEMNVSTLELGDSALYLCASSRTGDDEKLFFGSGTQLSVL.